This TCR beta chain stems from a study of blood T cell repertoires in COVID-19. In germline, CDR1 is KGHSH, CDR2 LQKENI. Trimming at V came to 3 bases and at J to 4 bases, leaving 7 bases not matched to a gene. This CDR3 contains 15 residues. Measured with immunoSEQ multiplex PCR; TCRdb has only the in-frame clones, and not every one. The table has around 180,000 clones, roughly 80% seen once. The chain combines TRBV18 with TRBJ1-2, with TRBD1 identical over 8 bases. The sequence was collected from a man aged 55 to 69 with active or convalescent COVID-19. Sequenced material: peripheral blood. CDR3 loop: CASSPGTGGGYGYTF. CDR3 in DNA: TGTGCCAGCTCACCGGGAACAGGGGGGGGCTATGGCTACACCTTC.